The present TCR beta chain was sequenced within a study of shared clonotypes between healthy human individuals. The CDR3 is 18 residues long. The germline V and J ends were trimmed by 5 bases and 1 base, with 24 bases remaining between them. Looked up from germline, CDR1 is SEHNR and CDR2 is FQNEAQ (reference sequence). Cells designated naive CD8 were CD45RO-negative and were positively selected for CCR7, with terminally differentiated effector memory CD45RA+ cells excluded. Study-level results: There were few donors, and this limited the genetic and exposure-history diversity represented. The study found roughly 5% of naive CD4 clonotypes shared across a handful of donors. Only blood was sampled, and tissue TCR repertoires likely differ from blood ones.

The authors loaded 150 to 250 ng DNA, roughly 27,000 T cell genomes, into sorted-subset replicate PCRs. Libraries were prepared by immunoSEQ multiplex PCR; TCRdb keeps only in-frame clonotypes and omits some of them. Of around 2,000,000 clones listed, around 93% are singletons. A remark on this clone: Its matching antigen is unknown.

Sequenced: naive CD8+ T cells from PBMCs. The sequence derives from a man between 18 and 35 years old in good health. Some clones in this sample may be carry-over from other donors' samples. J is TRBJ2-7 and V is TRBV7-9, with D possibly being TRBD1 or TRBD2 (5 bases each). The CDR3 nucleotides are TGTGCCAGCAGCGGACCCCGGGACCAATTTAGGGGATCCTACGAGCAGTACTTC. Protein product: CASSGPRDQFRGSYEQYF.